This T cell receptor beta chain was identified in a study of blood T cell repertoires in COVID-19. Study as a whole: Sites across the United States, Italy and Spain contributed samples from acute and convalescent COVID-19. Sources were T cells, B-cell-depleted T cells, or PBMCs; the material itself was cDNA or gDNA.

In the source study's methods: Counts of nucleated cells, estimated from reference gene primer amplification, were obtained. The assay was immunoSEQ multiplex PCR, and TCRdb's table has in-frame clones only and misses some. Clone size and the V and J calls come from that table; the DNA yielded D and trimming. The profile covers around 180,000 clones, with approximately 80% appearing a single time and about 1.5% taken by the ten largest. Germline loops: CDR1 MNHNY, CDR2 SVGAGI (reference sequence). The germline V and J ends were trimmed by 2 bases and 0 bases, with 8 bases remaining between them. The CDR3 consists of 14 residues.

Sequencing was carried out using peripheral blood. This sequence originates from a human donor in a cohort sampled during active COVID-19. The rearrangement links TRBV6-6 to TRBJ2-7; no reliable D call. The CDR3 spells CASSYEAASYEQYF. For the CDR3, the DNA is TGTGCCAGCAGTTACGAGGCCGCCTCCTACGAGCAGTACTTC.